The entry below gives a single T cell receptor beta chain sequence along with its context. Which antigen it targets is not known. Base qualities were left out, and no much larger clone turns up one base away. V ends up 3 bases short and J 9 bases short, with an unmatched junction base count of 8. The CDR3 measures 16 amino acids from cysteine to phenylalanine. The sequence is cut down to CDR3 DNA, 48 bases in frame from base 1. The germline V gene provides CDR1 SGHTA and CDR2 FQGTGA. Donors were roughly 40 systemically healthy Caucasian individuals from Russia aged 6 to 90 years. Approximately 9.3 milliliters of peripheral blood were drawn from each donor into EDTA-treated Vacutainer tubes. PBMCs were isolated by Ficoll-Paque density-gradient centrifugation, with at least 6 million obtained per sample. Trizol reagent was used to extract total RNA from the PBMCs, yielding at least 5.5 micrograms per sample. For every donor, flow cytometry on a PBMC aliquot measured the percentage of naive CD45RAhigh/CD27high T cells.

This record comes from a study of blood T cells in healthy people across ages (dated by TCRdb to the mid-2010s). Describing the broader study: In model experiments, template switching captured about one uniquely barcoded TCR beta cDNA molecule for every two T cells. To track age-related changes in TCR beta repertoire diversity, the study relied on deep sequencing normalized with unique cDNA molecular identifiers. Donors were grouped into four age groups: young (average about 15 years), middle-aged (approximately 41), aged (roughly 62) and long-lived (less than 85). To avoid experimental bias, donors of different ages were spread randomly across the sequencing lanes. Two additional independent replicas of 1 million unique cDNA reads from the same blood draw were analyzed for two donors (one aged 18 to 30 and one aged 80 or older). Results the study describes overall, beyond this receptor: There was a strong correlation between observed TCR beta diversity and the percentage of naive T cells measured by flow cytometry. Because profiling used bulk unsorted PBMCs, naive and antigen-experienced compartments could not be compared conclusively. The long-lived group showed more naive CD4+ T cells, fewer expanded clones and increased TCR diversity than the aged group, suggesting age selection. Because the CMV infection status of the donors was unknown, age-related changes in expanded clonotypes may potentially have been confounded. Estimates of total diversity from one million sequenced T cells were regarded as lower bounds and underestimates. As age increased, observed TCR beta diversity per million T cells dropped in a roughly linear way, and a significant reduction was already evident by age 40.

Libraries were made using 5' RACE. The sample was run on an Illumina HiSeq 2500. A second PCR of about 7 to 12 cycles was run with a J-beta primer mix and a sample-barcoded 5' primer. A unique molecular identifier was introduced onto each TCR beta cDNA molecule by a template-switch 5' adaptor carrying 12 random nucleotides. Each sample yielded at least 3 million CDR3-containing paired-end reads. First-strand cDNA synthesis was performed from all RNA using the Mint cDNA synthesis kit, with priming by a TRBC-specific oligonucleotide. All cDNA was treated with uracil-DNA glycosylase and then went through a first 18-cycle PCR with the universal primers M1SS and BC2_uni_R. The study's own analysis went as follows. For normalization, 1 million high-quality reads, each with a distinct molecular identifier, were randomly selected from each sample. Reads with shared molecular identifiers were discarded instead of being binned into consensus sequences. MiTCR, with a Q25 quality threshold and the strictest error-elimination algorithm, was used for CDR3 identification, clonotype clustering and error correction. A nonparametric unseen species model with Euler transformation was used to estimate a lower bound on total TCR beta diversity. TCRdb trimmed public reads at Q25 via fastp, called clones via MiXCR and kept in-frame beta chains. Entries are consolidated by CDR3 protein sequence, retaining the most common genes and DNA. It is TCRdb's table, rather than the study itself, that gives the V and J calls and clone size. The sample includes hundreds of thousands of distinct CDR3 sequences, with about 30% observed a single time. The top ten clones comprise less than 20% of the sample.

Sequences were obtained from blood. This chain is built from TRBV7-3 and TRBJ1-6, and TRBD1 matches 10 of the central bases. This receptor was obtained from a woman over 75 in good health. The CDR3 protein is CASSFHGQGEGSPLHF. The nucleotides read TGTGCCAGCAGCTTCCATGGACAGGGGGAAGGTTCACCCCTCCACTTT.